Listed below are T cell receptor beta chains from one sample, sequenced in a study of blood T cell repertoires in COVID-19. Measured with immunoSEQ multiplex PCR; TCRdb has only the in-frame clones, and not every one. The profile covers about 190,000 clones, with about 88% appearing a single time and 20% to 25% taken by the ten largest. Material for sequencing was PBMCs or T cells enriched from blood (not recorded which). These receptors all come from a middle-aged woman in a cohort exposed to, infected with or recovered from COVID-19 (not recorded which). Both conserved end residues are part of each CDR3. D genes are given only for firm matches. Not every row has a clone size; where given, it reads once, few, many or a size class.

D gene	clone size	V gene	J gene	CDR3 length	CDR3 DNA	CDR3 protein
.	.	TRBV28	TRBJ1-2	13	TGTGCCAGCAGGAGAGCGTATGGTGGTGGCTACACCTTC	CASRRAYGGGYTF
.	once	TRBV2	TRBJ1-6	15	TGTGCCAGCAGTGAGTTCGAGGAGCATAATTCACCCCTCCACTTT	CASSEFEEHNSPLHF
TRBD2	.	TRBV27	TRBJ2-7	20	TGTGCCAGCAGTTTCCCCCTTGGTCTAGCGGACCCACACTCCTCCTACGAGCAGTACTTC	CASSFPLGLADPHSSYEQYF
.	.	TRBV28	TRBJ1-2	15	TGTGCCAGCATAACCTACAGGGTTCCTAACTATGGCTACACCTTC	CASITYRVPNYGYTF
.	.	TRBV9	TRBJ1-2	13	TGTGCCAGCAGCTATTCCGGCAGCGTCGGCTACACCTTC	CASSYSGSVGYTF
TRBD2	.	TRBV28	TRBJ2-7	15	TGTGCCAGCACCCTGGGCGGGGGTCAACCCTACGAGCAGTACTTC	CASTLGGGQPYEQYF
.	.	TRBV19	TRBJ1-1	12	TGTGCCAGTAGTACGGGGGTCACTGAAGCTTTCTTT	CASSTGVTEAFF
TRBD2	.	TRBV7-2	TRBJ2-3	16	TGTGCCAGCAGCTCCAGACTAGCGGGGGGGCGATATACGCAGTATTTT	CASSSRLAGGRYTQYF
TRBD1	.	TRBV19	TRBJ1-5	17	TGTGCCAGTAGTATCCAGGGGGGCATAGATAGCAATCAGCCCCAGCATTTT	CASSIQGGIDSNQPQHF
.	.	TRBV6-5	TRBJ1-2	13	TGTGCCAGCAGACCCGGACAGAACTATGGCTACACCTTC	CASRPGQNYGYTF
TRBD2	.	TRBV11-2	TRBJ2-7	17	TGTGCCAGCAGACCCAGCGCTAGCGGTTTGTCACCCTACGAGCAGTACTTC	CASRPSASGLSPYEQYF
.	.	TRBV19	TRBJ2-6	14	TGTGCCAGGGAGTGGAGCTCTGGGGCCAACGTCCTGACTTTC	CAREWSSGANVLTF
.	few	TRBV10-2	TRBJ2-7	17	TGCGCCAGCAGTGAGTCATCATTGATGTGGGGGCGATACGAGCAGTACTTC	CASSESSLMWGRYEQYF
TRBD1	.	TRBV7-9	TRBJ2-3	17	TGTGCCAGCAGCTCCCCATTCGGGGACAGGGTCGCAGATACGCAGTATTTT	CASSSPFGDRVADTQYF
TRBD2	few	TRBV2	TRBJ2-5	12	TGTGCCAGCAGAGGCGGGGGAGAGACCCAGTACTTC	CASRGGGETQYF
.	.	TRBV20-1	TRBJ1-1	13	TGCAGTGCTAGTAGTGTCCTAAGCACTGAAGCTTTCTTT	CSASSVLSTEAFF
TRBD1	once	TRBV6-5	TRBJ1-1	14	TGTGCCAGCAGTTACTCGGGGGGACAGCGTGAAGCTTTCTTT	CASSYSGGQREAFF
.	few	TRBV19	TRBJ1-2	11	TGTGCCAGTACGCAGGGAAGGGGCTACACCTTC	CASTQGRGYTF
.	few	TRBV28	TRBJ2-7	16	TGTGCCAGCAGTCCTCACGGAGGGGGCTATTTCTACGAGCAGTACTTC	CASSPHGGGYFYEQYF
.	.	TRBV5-8	TRBJ1-4	15	TGTGCCAGCAGCTCCCGACAGAACCTTTATGAAAAACTGTTTTTT	CASSSRQNLYEKLFF
.	.	TRBV28	TRBJ1-6	16	TGTGCCAGCAGTTTATGGCGGGGCTCCTATAATTCACCCCTCCACTTT	CASSLWRGSYNSPLHF
.	.	TRBV6-5	TRBJ2-1	15	TGTGCCAGCACCAGGAGCAGGGGAGAAGGAAATGAGCAGTTCTTC	CASTRSRGEGNEQFF
TRBD1	.	TRBV27	TRBJ2-3	16	TGTGCCAGCAGTCCTCTGACAGGGTATAGCACAGATACGCAGTATTTT	CASSPLTGYSTDTQYF
.	.	TRBV5-1	TRBJ2-1	13	TGCGCCAGCAGCATATCGGGCCCGGGGGAGCAGTTCTTC	CASSISGPGEQFF
TRBD1	.	TRBV5-1	TRBJ1-6	16	TGCGCCAGCAGCTGGGGACAGGGGGCTTCGAATTCACCCCTCCACTTT	CASSWGQGASNSPLHF
TRBD1	.	TRBV15	TRBJ2-1	15	TGTGCCACCAGCAGAGACAGGGGGTCCTACAATGAGCAGTTCTTC	CATSRDRGSYNEQFF
.	.	TRBV6-1	TRBJ1-3	16	TGTGCCAGCAGTGGCCAGGGACTTGCCTCTGGAAACACCATATATTTT	CASSGQGLASGNTIYF
.	.	TRBV6-5	TRBJ2-2	14	TGTGCCAGCAGACGGACACCGAACACCGGGGAGCTGTTTTTT	CASRRTPNTGELFF
TRBD1	.	TRBV4-1	TRBJ2-7	15	TGCGCCAGCAGCCATGCTGGACAGGGCCCCCACGAGCAGTACTTC	CASSHAGQGPHEQYF
TRBD2	.	TRBV4-2	TRBJ2-7	14	TGTGCCAGCAGCCAAGAGACTAGCGGGAGGGAGCAGTACTTC	CASSQETSGREQYF
.	once	TRBV27	TRBJ2-7	13	TGTGCCAGCAGTTTCGCGGATTCCTACGAGCAGTACTTC	CASSFADSYEQYF
.	.	TRBV19	TRBJ1-5	15	TGTGCCAGTAGTATCGGTCGGGGGGCAGGTCAGCCCCAGCATTTT	CASSIGRGAGQPQHF
TRBD2	.	TRBV4-1	TRBJ2-3	21	TGCGCCAGCAGCCGTCACCCAGAGGGACTAGCGGGGGGCACTAGCACAGATACGCAGTATTTT	CASSRHPEGLAGGTSTDTQYF
TRBD2	many	TRBV6-1	TRBJ2-1	15	TGTGCCAGCAGTGAAGAGGCTAGCGGGGGTAATGAGCAGTTCTTC	CASSEEASGGNEQFF
TRBD2	.	TRBV7-2	TRBJ2-1	14	TGTGCCAGCAGCCTCAAGACTAGCGGTGTTGAGCAGTTCTTC	CASSLKTSGVEQFF
TRBD1	.	TRBV7-8	TRBJ1-4	17	TGTGCCAGCAACCCGGGGGGACAGGGTGGCACTAATGAAAAACTGTTTTTT	CASNPGGQGGTNEKLFF
.	.	TRBV21-1	TRBJ1-5	15	TGTGCCAGAACTCTTCCTGTCGGGGATAATCAGCCCCAGCATTTT	CARTLPVGDNQPQHF
.	.	TRBV19	TRBJ1-1	15	TGTGCCAGTAGCTCAGAGCGTCAGGGGCTCACTGAAGCTTTCTTT	CASSSERQGLTEAFF
.	once	TRBV6-6	TRBJ1-2	10	TGTGCCAGCTTTGAGGGAGGCTACACCTTC	CASFEGGYTF
.	.	TRBV10-3	TRBJ2-3	15	TGTGCCATCAGTGGGTCTGCGGGGAGCACAGATACGCAGTATTTT	CAISGSAGSTDTQYF
.	.	TRBV29-1	TRBJ2-7	12	TGCAGCGTTGCCTCTACTAGTGACGAGCAGTACTTC	CSVASTSDEQYF
.	.	TRBV7-8	TRBJ2-7	13	TGTGCCAGCAGCCGAGGTGGGCGGGACGAGCAGTACTTC	CASSRGGRDEQYF
.	once	TRBV5-4	TRBJ1-1	13	TGTGCCAGCAGCCCAGACTCGTACACTGAAGCTTTCTTT	CASSPDSYTEAFF
TRBD1	.	TRBV10-3	TRBJ2-7	15	TGTGCCATCAGAGAACAGACAGGGGGCCTCTACGAGCAGTACTTC	CAIREQTGGLYEQYF
.	few	TRBV28	TRBJ2-7	14	TGTGCCAGCAGTGCCAGTTCCCGGGTCTACGAGCAGTACTTC	CASSASSRVYEQYF
TRBD2	.	TRBV7-9	TRBJ2-3	15	TGTGCCAGCAGCCGCCTAGCGGGACGCACAGATACGCAGTATTTT	CASSRLAGRTDTQYF
.	once	TRBV7-8	TRBJ1-4	12	TGTGCCAGCAGCTTAGGAGGGGAAAAACTGTTTTTT	CASSLGGEKLFF
.	.	TRBV25-1	TRBJ2-5	14	TGTGCCAGCAGACACCGGGGGTCCCAAGAGACCCAGTACTTC	CASRHRGSQETQYF
.	.	TRBV11-2	TRBJ1-2	15	TGTGCCAGCAGCTTAGAATTCGGTCTTAACTATGGCTACACCTTC	CASSLEFGLNYGYTF
TRBD2	.	TRBV19	TRBJ2-7	13	TGTGCCACCAGGCCTAGCGGTATCGTAGAGCAGTACTTC	CATRPSGIVEQYF
.	.	TRBV21-1	TRBJ2-1	14	TGTGCCAGCAGCTGGGGCTACCTTGGCGATGAGCAGTTCTTC	CASSWGYLGDEQFF
TRBD1	once	TRBV5-1	TRBJ2-7	13	TGCGCCAGCAGCTTGGTGACAGGGGACGAGCAGTACTTC	CASSLVTGDEQYF
.	few	TRBV10-2	TRBJ2-1	14	TGCGCCAGCAGCGTTAGCGGAGGGTACAATGAGCAGTTCTTC	CASSVSGGYNEQFF
TRBD2	many	TRBV7-6	TRBJ2-7	16	TGTGCCAGCAGCTTAGAAGGACTAGCAGGGAACTACGAGCAGTACTTC	CASSLEGLAGNYEQYF